The rows below give T cell receptor beta chains drawn from one sample of a study of monozygotic twins with cystic fibrosis. Clones were read by immunoSEQ multiplex PCR, and TCRdb kept only the in-frame ones, dropping some. The profile shows 30,000 or so clones, 66% of them singletons. The specimen sequenced was blood. Receptors were obtained from a girl aged 10-17 years with cystic fibrosis. Both conserved end residues are part of each CDR3. The D gene is left open where the match is weak. Clone size is not always given. Where it is, it says once, few, many or a class for expanded clones.

>TRBJ1-5|-|once|TRBV6-1
CASSGPDSIYSNQPQHF
TGTGCCAGCAGTGGCCCTGACAGCATATATAGCAATCAGCCCCAGCATTTT
>TRBJ1-1|TRBD1|-|TRBV27
CASRSPPGQKEAFF
TGTGCCAGCAGATCGCCCCCGGGACAGAAAGAAGCTTTCTTT
>TRBJ1-5|-|-|TRBV28
CASTRGDQPQHF
TGTGCCAGCACCAGAGGGGATCAGCCCCAGCATTTT
>TRBJ2-7|TRBD1|-|TRBV29-1
CSARTGGNEQYF
TGCAGCGCTCGGACAGGGGGCAACGAGCAGTACTTC
>TRBJ2-2|-|-|TRBV7-2
CASSLQGVTGELFF
TGTGCCAGCAGCCTACAGGGCGTCACCGGGGAGCTGTTTTTT
>TRBJ1-2|-|few|TRBV4-1
CASSQGRGGATYGYTF
TGCGCCAGCAGCCAAGGAAGAGGGGGGGCGACCTATGGCTACACCTTC
>TRBJ2-1|TRBD2|-|TRBV9
CASSVDDSGRALNEQFF
TGTGCCAGCAGCGTAGACGATAGCGGGAGGGCCTTGAATGAGCAGTTCTTC
>TRBJ2-5|TRBD1|-|TRBV5-6
CASSLVGTGVAETQYF
TGTGCCAGCAGCTTGGTCGGGACAGGGGTAGCCGAGACCCAGTACTTC
>TRBJ1-2|-|few|TRBV6-6
CAILSQDYGYTF
TGTGCCATCCTATCCCAGGACTATGGCTACACCTTC
>TRBJ2-3|-|-|TRBV21-1
CASSSFSGTGGFSQYF
TGTGCCAGCAGCAGTTTTTCGGGGACAGGGGGATTTTCGCAGTATTTT
>TRBJ2-3|-|few|TRBV5-4
CASSWDTDTQYF
TGTGCCAGCAGCTGGGACACAGATACGCAGTATTTT
>TRBJ2-7|TRBD1|few|TRBV30
CAGDSSYEQYF
TGTGCCGGGGACAGCTCTTACGAGCAGTACTTC
>TRBJ2-7|-|few|TRBV5-1
CASSLNPLLEQYF
TGCGCCAGCAGCTTGAACCCTCTACTCGAGCAGTACTTC
>TRBJ2-7|-|-|TRBV29-1
CSVKTGREQYF
TGCAGCGTTAAGACAGGACGCGAGCAGTACTTC
>TRBJ2-7|-|-|TRBV27
CASSLEATYEQYF
TGTGCCAGCAGTTTAGAAGCTACCTACGAGCAGTACTTC
>TRBJ2-1|TRBD2|once|TRBV4-2
CASSQRPLAGDQFF
TGTGCCAGCAGCCAAAGACCGTTGGCGGGAGATCAGTTCTTC
>TRBJ2-1|TRBD2|once|TRBV27
CASSKILAGVTYNEQFF
TGTGCCAGCAGTAAGATTCTAGCGGGAGTTACCTACAATGAGCAGTTCTTC
>TRBJ2-7|TRBD2|few|TRBV28
CASSTGTSGRWEQYF
TGTGCCAGCAGTACCGGGACTAGCGGGAGGTGGGAGCAGTACTTC
>TRBJ2-2|-|few|TRBV29-1
CSVQTGELFF
TGCAGCGTTCAAACCGGGGAGCTGTTTTTT
>TRBJ2-1|-|few|TRBV4-1
CASSRDVISPNNEQFF
TGCGCCAGCAGCCGCGACGTGATTAGCCCCAACAATGAGCAGTTCTTC
>TRBJ1-4|TRBD1|-|TRBV5-1
CASRQGAANEKLFF
TGCGCCAGCAGACAGGGGGCAGCTAATGAAAAACTGTTTTTT
>TRBJ2-7|TRBD2|-|TRBV2
CASNLGGTSGISYEQYF
TGTGCCAGCAACCTAGGGGGGACTAGCGGGATCTCCTACGAGCAGTACTTC
>TRBJ2-7|TRBD1|-|TRBV4-3
CASSRKQGAMGGNEQYF
TGCGCCAGCAGCCGGAAACAGGGGGCAATGGGAGGAAACGAGCAGTACTTC
>TRBJ2-3|-|-|TRBV19
CASSTGLPGTDTQYF
TGTGCCAGTAGTACAGGACTTCCTGGCACAGATACGCAGTATTTT
>TRBJ2-1|-|once|TRBV7-2
CASSYQRMDNEQFF
TGTGCCAGCAGTTATCAGCGGATGGACAATGAGCAGTTCTTC
>TRBJ2-7|-|-|TRBV5-1
CASSQGTTGQDEQYF
TGCGCCAGCAGCCAAGGGACGACAGGCCAGGACGAGCAGTACTTC
>TRBJ1-1|-|-|TRBV2
CASSDGGGFEAFF
TGTGCCAGCAGTGATGGGGGGGGTTTTGAAGCTTTCTTT
>TRBJ2-7|-|once|TRBV7-2
CASSAYGGGTGEQYF
TGTGCCAGCAGCGCCTATGGTGGCGGGACGGGCGAGCAGTACTTC
>TRBJ1-1|-|-|TRBV9
CASSVTPRADTEAFF
TGTGCCAGCAGCGTGACCCCAAGGGCAGACACTGAAGCTTTCTTT